There are many counts of the clone carrying this TCR beta chain. This record comes from a study of neurological immune-mediated disorders. Each CDR3 protein gets one entry after TCRdb re-called the 5' RACE reads with MiXCR. The table has about 88,000 distinct CDR3 sequences, 3% to 4% seen once; the top ten hold 6%. V lost 5 bases, J lost 3 bases, and 10 bases lay in between. The CDR3 is 13 residues long. This chain uses TRBV12-3 or TRBV12-4 with TRBJ1-2, with D unclear. The sequenced sample was PBMCs. The TCR sequence derives from a woman aged 18-29 years with multiple sclerosis. For the CDR3, the DNA is TGTGCCAGCAGTGGGGTGGATGACTATGGCTACACCTTC. Its protein product is CASSGVDDYGYTF.